This T cell receptor beta chain was recovered during a study of Ad26.COV2.S vaccination and SARS-CoV-2 variants. For the study at large: Dosing was one shot or two shots 56 days apart. Findings and caveats of the study: Recipients of either vaccine or placebo displayed similar breadth of non-spike TCRs.

The V gene lost 2 bases and the J gene lost 9 bases, with 6 bases spanning the gap. From germline, CDR1 is SGDLS and CDR2 YYNGEE. The CDR3 extends over 12 amino acids. TCRdb keeps only in-frame clones here, not all; method: immunoSEQ multiplex PCR. The data contain 300,000 to 350,000 clones, 75% to 90% of them singletons. Treatment noted: about 20 received Ad26.COV2.S at low or high dose, single or two shots; five or six received placebo; per-sample allocation not given. Day 63 after the first vaccine or placebo injection was the time point for sampling. Wuhan-strain SARS-CoV-2 spike was expressed by the Ad26 vector that made up the vaccine. Concerning this clone: The target antigen is unknown.

This TCR was recovered from a person aged 18-65 years who received the Ad26.COV2.S COVID-19 vaccine or a placebo. This chain connects TRBV9 to TRBJ1-6; D not resolved. The starting material was peripheral blood, obtained in a trial of Ad26.COV2.S vaccine versus placebo. The CDR3 spells CASSVWGSPLHF. CDR3 nucleotide sequence: TGTGCCAGCAGCGTCTGGGGTTCACCCCTCCACTTT.